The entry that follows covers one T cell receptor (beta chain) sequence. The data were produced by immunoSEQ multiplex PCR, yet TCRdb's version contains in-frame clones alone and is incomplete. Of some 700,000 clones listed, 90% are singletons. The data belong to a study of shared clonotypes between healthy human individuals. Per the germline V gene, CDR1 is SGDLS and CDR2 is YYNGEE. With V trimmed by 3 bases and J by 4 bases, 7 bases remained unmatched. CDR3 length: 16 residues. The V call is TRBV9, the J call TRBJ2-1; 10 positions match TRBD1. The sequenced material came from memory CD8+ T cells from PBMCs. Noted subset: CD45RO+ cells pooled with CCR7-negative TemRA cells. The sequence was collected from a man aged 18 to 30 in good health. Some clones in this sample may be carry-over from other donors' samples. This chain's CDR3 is CASSDPGTGVYNEQFF. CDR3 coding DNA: TGTGCCAGCAGCGACCCCGGGACAGGGGTTTACAATGAGCAGTTCTTC.